This TCR beta chain was documented in a study of blood T cell repertoires in COVID-19. On the study more broadly: Whether acute or convalescent, the COVID-19 samples came from the United States, Italy and Spain.

There are 13 residues in the CDR3. The germline V gene has CDR1 LNHNV and CDR2 YYDKDF (reference sequence). J was trimmed by 6 bases and V by 6 bases; bases with no gene match: 6. Sequenced by immunoSEQ multiplex PCR; TCRdb stores in-frame clones only, minus some. The repertoire holds 65,000 to 90,000 clones, with 75% to 95% as singletons. The sequencing sample was made of peripheral blood. This TCR came from a human donor in a cohort sampled during active COVID-19. The rearrangement joins TRBV15 to TRBJ1-2, with 8 bases matching TRBD1. CDR3 nucleotides: TGTGCCACCAGTGTGGACAGGGTCCATGGCTACACCTTC. Its translation: CATSVDRVHGYTF.